This T cell receptor (beta chain) stems from a study of T cell repertoires in cytomegalovirus infection. Study as a whole: Well-studied HLA-B-restricted CMV epitopes were used in the study alongside recently identified HLA-C-restricted ones. Carrying CMV and the relevant HLA type showed in public TCR beta signatures. Regarding the study as a whole: Dominant in the ex vivo response were TCR beta clonotypes restricted by HLA-C and specific for CMV. The cumulative frequency of public TCR beta families distinguished individuals who carried CMV together with the relevant HLA.

The CDR3 runs 14 residues. CDR1 is DFQATT, CDR2 SNEGSKA, per germline (reference sequence). Trimming removed 6 bases at V and 4 bases at J, with 18 bases between. TCRdb processed the reads anew with MiXCR; each CDR3 protein has one entry. The profile covers 830,000 or so distinct CDR3 sequences, with roughly 33% appearing a single time and roughly an eighth taken by the ten largest. To note about this clonotype: The antigen is not known.

This chain links TRBV20-1 with TRBJ1-1; D remains ambiguous. The TCR comes from a human donor in good health (CMV status not recorded). Some clones in this sample may be carry-over from other donors' samples. The starting material was cultured CD8+ T cells from PBMCs, obtained from culture after CMV antigen stimulation. The DNA of the CDR3 is TGCAGTGCCGAATCGGAATCTCTATTCACTGAAGCTTTCTTT. As protein: CSAESESLFTEAFF.